This T cell receptor (beta chain) was profiled in a study of cytomegalovirus exposure and HLA in healthy donors. This clone was detected only a few times. Trimming at V came to 3 bases and at J to 0 bases, leaving 17 bases not matched to a gene. Germline values: CDR1 ENHRY, CDR2 SYGVKD. The length of the CDR3 is 19 residues. The PCR used 60 Vbeta and 13 Jbeta primers. The protocol was immunoSEQ multiplex PCR, while the TCRdb copy is restricted to in-frame clones and leaves out a portion. This table has roughly 68,000 clones, about three quarters appearing once. The chain has TRBV10-3 and TRBJ2-7; the match to TRBD1 covers 7 bases. What was sequenced was PBMCs. The TCR comes from a male donor in good health and CMV-seropositive. The CDR3 bases are TGTGCCATCAGTGATGGGCGGACAGGCAATCCTCCGAGCTCCTACGAGCAGTACTTC. Amino acids: CAISDGRTGNPPSSYEQYF.